These 23 T cell receptor beta chains originate from one sample sequenced in a study of shared clonotypes between healthy human individuals. The assay was immunoSEQ multiplex PCR, and TCRdb's table has in-frame clones only and misses some. The repertoire holds 2 million to 3 million clones, more than 85% seen once, with 0.35% to 0.45% in the top ten. The sequenced material came from naive CD4+ T cells from PBMCs. The subset: CD45RA+ positively selected. The receptors come from a man aged 18 to 29 in good health. Some clones in this sample may be carry-over from other donors' samples.

The chain links TRBV28 to TRBJ2-7; 7 bases are shared with TRBD2. The CDR3 contains 15 residues. Germline lookup yields CDR1 MDHEN and CDR2 SYDVKM. V was clipped by 8 bases and J by 2 bases; unmatched bases: 12. The CDR3 bases are TGTGCCAGCTCGGTTTGGGGGGGATCCCCCTACGAGCAGTACTTC. It translates to CASSVWGGSPYEQYF.

Turning to this clone: The sample has other DNA sequences that encode this CDR3 too. The V call is TRBV5-1, the J call TRBJ2-7, with 8 bases that match TRBD1. Trimming cost V 4 bases and J 4 bases; bases outside gene matches: 4. This CDR3 has 13 amino acids. Germline CDR1 is SGHRS and CDR2 is YFSETQ. The CDR3 reads CASSRDRSYEQYF. The CDR3 DNA sequence: TGCGCCAGCAGCCGGGACAGGTCTTACGAGCAGTACTTC.

The chain employs TRBV29-1 and TRBJ2-5; D is unresolved. V dropped 1 base and J dropped 4 bases, with 10 bases sitting between them. Looked up from germline, CDR1 is SQVTM and CDR2 is ANQGSEA. The CDR3 runs to 13 residues. CDR3: CSVEGLFGETQYF. The CDR3, as DNA: TGCAGCGTTGAAGGACTCTTCGGAGAGACCCAGTACTTC.

The V and J genes are TRBV27 and TRBJ1-1; the match to TRBD1 covers 9 bases. The CDR3 contains 16 residues. Germline V CDR1 and CDR2: MNHEY, SMNVEV (reference sequence). V was clipped by 2 bases and J by 2 bases; unmatched bases: 6. The CDR3 DNA sequence: TGTGCCAGCAGTTTAAGGGGGACAGGGCCAAACACTGAAGCTTTCTTT. Protein: CASSLRGTGPNTEAFF.

The chain employs TRBV7-3 and TRBJ2-3; D remains unclear. With 4 bases removed from V and 2 bases from J, the gap between germline ends came to 10 bases. Germline CDR1 SGHTA, CDR2 FQGTGA. This CDR3 spans 14 amino acids. The CDR3 nucleotides read TGTGCCAGCAGCTACTTCTCCCTCACAGATACGCAGTATTTT. This codes for CASSYFSLTDTQYF.

V gene TRBV5-4 combines with J gene TRBJ2-1, with 8 bases aligning to TRBD1. The V gene's germline CDR1 is SGHNT and CDR2 YYREEE (reference sequence). V lost 3 bases and J lost 7; bases outside the gene matches: 12. The length of the CDR3 is 16 residues. The DNA for the CDR3 is TGTGCCAGCAGCTCGGGAACCGGGACAGGAGATAATGAGCAGTTCTTC. Translated: CASSSGTGTGDNEQFF.

The rearrangement links TRBV28 to TRBJ1-2; maybe TRBD1 (6 bases). The V end was cut by 6 bases, the J end by 2 bases, with 22 bases between. Germline CDR1 and CDR2: MDHEN and SYDVKM. The CDR3 covers 17 residues. CDR3 loop: CASSSPGLYRVNYGYTF. The CDR3 coding sequence is TGTGCCAGCAGCTCACCCGGCCTCTACAGGGTGAACTATGGCTACACCTTC.

As for this clone: The same CDR3 is also encoded by other DNA sequences in this sample. J is TRBJ2-2 and V is TRBV5-1, with a weak D call TRBD1 (6 bases). This CDR3 region has 16 residues. The V end lost 0 bases, the J end lost 1 base, and 10 bases lay between the germline ends. CDR1 is SGHRS, CDR2 YFSETQ, per germline. The CDR3, as DNA: TGCGCCAGCAGCTTGGTTGGGGGCGAGAACACCGGGGAGCTGTTTTTT. This sequence encodes CASSLVGGENTGELFF.

The chain couples TRBV4-1 to TRBJ2-7; D is unresolved. The CDR3 runs 15 residues. Germline lookup yields CDR1 MGHRA and CDR2 YSYEKL. V dropped 1 base and J dropped 1 base, with 11 bases sitting between them. The CDR3 region has the DNA TGCGCCAGCAGCCAAGGAGTTCAAGTATCCTACGAGCAGTACTTC. Translation gives CASSQGVQVSYEQYF.

The chain combines TRBV9 with TRBJ2-7; TRBD2 aligns across 10 bases. Germline CDR1 SGDLS, CDR2 YYNGEE. The CDR3 has 16 amino acids. Trimming at V came to 0 bases and at J to 5 bases, leaving 8 bases not matched to a gene. The CDR3 here is CASSVASGRTGDEQYF. The CDR3 DNA sequence: TGTGCCAGCAGCGTAGCTAGCGGGAGAACTGGTGACGAGCAGTACTTC.

The chain is built from TRBV5-1 and TRBJ2-1; 11 bases match TRBD2. After removal of 7 bases from V and 3 bases from J, the junction contained 6 bases not matched to a gene. The CDR3 spans 15 residues. CDR1 is SGHRS, CDR2 YFSETQ, per germline. CDR3 sequence (DNA): TGCGCCAGCGCACCCGGGACTAGCGGCTACAATGAGCAGTTCTTC. It translates to CASAPGTSGYNEQFF.

The chain uses TRBV6-6 and TRBJ2-5; 8 bases match TRBD1. Trimming took 2 bases from V and 5 from J; bases not matched to a gene: 10. The CDR3 consists of 16 residues. The germline gives CDR1 MNHNY, CDR2 SVGAGI (reference sequence). Here the CDR3 reads CASSYGVQGGGETQYF. CDR3 nucleotide sequence: TGTGCCAGCAGTTACGGGGTACAGGGGGGCGGGGAGACCCAGTACTTC.

The J gene is TRBJ2-7, the V gene TRBV19; 10 bases are a match to TRBD2. V lost 5 bases to trimming and J lost 6 bases; unmatched junction nucleotides: 7. CDR3 length equals 14 residues. Germline-derived CDR1 and CDR2 are LNHDA and SQIVND (reference sequence). In DNA, the CDR3 is TGTGCCAGTAGTCGCGAGCGGGAGGGCCGCGAGCAGTACTTC. Translating gives CASSREREGREQYF.

This clone is a singleton in its sample. The rearrangement uses TRBV7-9 and TRBJ1-3; D is uncertain. Germline CDR1 is SEHNR and CDR2 is FQNEAQ (reference sequence). Trimming took 7 bases from V and 0 from J, leaving 7 bases between them. This CDR3 comprises 13 residues. CDR3 protein: CASTQNSGNTIYF. In DNA, the CDR3 is TGTGCCAGCACCCAGAACTCTGGAAACACCATATATTTT.

The V gene is TRBV5-1, the J gene TRBJ2-3; tentative D call: TRBD1 (6 bases). The CDR3 loop spans 15 amino acids. Trimming took off 4 bases at V and 0 bases at J, with 12 bases between the two ends. In germline, CDR1 is SGHRS, CDR2 YFSETQ. CDR3 sequence: CASSATGLSTDTQYF. CDR3 bases: TGCGCCAGCAGCGCCACAGGGTTAAGCACAGATACGCAGTATTTT.

The chain has TRBV27 and TRBJ2-7; TRBD1 agrees at 7 bases. Germline CDR1 and CDR2: MNHEY and SMNVEV (reference sequence). V lost 4 bases to trimming and J lost 7 bases; unmatched junction nucleotides: 10. The CDR3 extends over 14 amino acids. For the CDR3, the DNA is TGTGCCAGCAGTTCCCGGACAGGTCCGTGGGAGCAGTACTTC. It translates to CASSSRTGPWEQYF.

The chain recombines TRBV27 with TRBJ2-6; no clear D gene. V lost 3 bases and J 4 bases, leaving 10 bases between the germline ends. The CDR3 spans 15 residues. Germline-derived CDR1 and CDR2 are MNHEY and SMNVEV (reference sequence). CDR3 sequence reads: CASSFGWSGANVLTF. CDR3 coding DNA: TGTGCCAGCAGTTTTGGGTGGTCAGGGGCCAACGTCCTGACTTTC.

This clone was counted once. The chain links TRBV15 to TRBJ2-5; a weak D match, TRBD1 (7 bases). Germline V gene data show CDR1 as LNHNV and CDR2 as YYDKDF (reference sequence). The CDR3 runs to 19 residues. Between the trimmed V and J ends, which lost 0 bases and 3 bases, there was a span of 23 bases. The CDR3 bases are TGTGCCACCAGCAGAGATCTGTTTGGGGGCAGGGGGGACGAAGAGACCCAGTACTTC. Protein: CATSRDLFGGRGDEETQYF.

This chain joins TRBV5-5 and TRBJ1-4; D is uncertain. Germline V gives CDR1 SGHKS, CDR2 YYEKEE (reference sequence). This CDR3 spans 16 amino acids. The V and J ends lost 4 bases and 0 bases respectively, with 13 bases between them. The CDR3 spells CASSPQQQATNEKLFF. The CDR3 DNA sequence: TGTGCCAGCAGCCCGCAGCAACAAGCAACTAATGAAAAACTGTTTTTT.

The V gene is TRBV4-1, the J gene TRBJ2-1; 12 positions match TRBD2. The CDR3 sequence is 15 residues long. The germline CDR1 and CDR2 sequences are MGHRA and YSYEKL. The V and J ends lost 4 bases and 9 bases, in that order; junction bases with no gene match: 7. Written as DNA, the CDR3 is TGCGCCAGCAGCCTGGGACTAGCGGGCGGAGTTGAGCAGTTCTTC. Translating gives CASSLGLAGGVEQFF.

The chain combines TRBV2 with TRBJ2-5; D not certain. This CDR3 region has 14 residues. V was cut by 1 base and J by 5 bases, with 11 bases left in between. Germline-derived CDR1 and CDR2 are SNHLY and FYNNEI. Written as DNA, the CDR3 is TGTGCCAGCAGTGAAGGGCCCTTGGGGGAGACCCAGTACTTC. Translation: CASSEGPLGETQYF.

V usage is TRBV25-1 and J usage is TRBJ2-1; 10 positions match TRBD2. The CDR3 is 16 amino acids. From germline, CDR1 is MGHDK and CDR2 SYGVNS. The V segment lost 5 bases and the J segment 0 bases; nucleotides outside the gene matches: 4. The CDR3 nucleotides read TGTGCCAGCAGTTTAGCGGGAGGCAACTCCTACAATGAGCAGTTCTTC. Translating it yields CASSLAGGNSYNEQFF.

The V and J genes are TRBV9 and TRBJ2-5; TRBD2 matches at 7 bases. In germline, CDR1 is SGDLS, CDR2 YYNGEE. Trimming at V came to 0 bases and at J to 5 bases, leaving 13 bases not matched to a gene. This CDR3 contains 17 residues. CDR3 DNA sequence: TGTGCCAGCAGCGTAGCTATGGGACTACCCGGGCGGGAGACCCAGTACTTC. This gives the protein CASSVAMGLPGRETQYF. Together with reference TRBV9 and TRBJ2-5, the CDR3 gives the full variable domain: DSGVTQTPKHLITATGQRVTLRCSPRSGDLSVYWYQQSLDQGLQFLIQYYNGEERAKGNILERFSAQQFPDLHSELNLSSLELGDSALYFCASSVAMGLPGRETQYFGPGTRLLVL.